This T cell receptor (beta chain) was observed in a study of cytomegalovirus exposure and HLA in healthy donors. V lost 7 bases and J lost 10, with 22 bases in between. CDR1 is SGHRS and CDR2 is YFSETQ in the germline V gene. This CDR3 has 14 residues. PCR was performed using 60 Vbeta and 13 Jbeta primers. Using immunoSEQ multiplex PCR, the repertoire was profiled, and TCRdb retains in-frame clones only, with some absent. Of fewer than 150,000 clones listed, 80% are singletons. The sequenced material came from PBMCs. The source of this sequence is a man in his forties in good health and CMV-seropositive. The genes are TRBV5-1 and TRBJ2-3; D may be TRBD2 (6 bases). The CDR3 is CASSPGGGVGPQYF. As DNA, the CDR3 is TGCGCCAGCTCCCCCGGCGGCGGGGTGGGTCCGCAGTATTTT.